The present TCR beta chain was sequenced within a study of OX40 agonist ivuxolimab in advanced cancers. Looking at the study overall: At doses from 0.01 to 10 mg/kg, patients were given intravenous ivuxolimab every 2 weeks. Treatment received earlier with anti-PD-1, anti-PD-L1 or anti-CTLA-4 agents was allowed, and over 30% had some.

Assay: immunoSEQ multiplex PCR; the TCRdb copy retains only in-frame clones and omits some. The table lists 65,000 to 85,000 clones, roughly 92% of them singletons, with 0.55% to 0.65% in the top ten. Germline CDR1 reads MGHRA; CDR2 reads YSYEKL. This CDR3 contains 15 residues. Worth noting for this clone: Its antigen is as yet unknown.

Study-wide findings and caveats: No determination was made of the antigen specificity of the expanded peripheral T cells. CD8+ T cells averaged more expanded clones than CD4+.

Material: CD4+ or CD8+ T cells sorted from blood, obtained in a trial of the OX40 agonist ivuxolimab. The source is an adult with an advanced solid tumor such as melanoma, head and neck, liver or kidney cancer. This chain uses TRBV4-1 with TRBJ2-5; 7 bases are a match to TRBD1. The DNA matches TRBJ2-7 better at its end, which makes the J call doubtful. CDR3 loop: CASSQQAETGYEQYF. The CDR3 nucleotides are TGCGCCAGCAGCCAACAAGCCGAGACAGGGTACGAGCAGTACTTC.